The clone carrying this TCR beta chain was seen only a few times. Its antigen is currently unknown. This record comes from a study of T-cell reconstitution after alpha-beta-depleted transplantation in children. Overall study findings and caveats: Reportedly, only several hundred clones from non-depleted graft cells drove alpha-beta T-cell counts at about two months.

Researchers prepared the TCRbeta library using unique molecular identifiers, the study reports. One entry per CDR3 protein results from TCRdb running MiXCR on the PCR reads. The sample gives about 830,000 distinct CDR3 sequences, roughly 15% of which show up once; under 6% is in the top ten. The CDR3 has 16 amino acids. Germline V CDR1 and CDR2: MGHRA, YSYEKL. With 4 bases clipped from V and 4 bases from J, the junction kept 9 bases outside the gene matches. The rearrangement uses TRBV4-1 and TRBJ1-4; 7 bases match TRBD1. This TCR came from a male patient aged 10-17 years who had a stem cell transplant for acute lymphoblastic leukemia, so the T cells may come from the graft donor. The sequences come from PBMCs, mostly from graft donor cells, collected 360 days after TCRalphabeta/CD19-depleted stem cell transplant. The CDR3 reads CASSLVIDRVNEKLFF. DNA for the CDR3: TGCGCCAGCAGCCTAGTGATCGACAGGGTTAATGAAAAACTGTTTTTT.